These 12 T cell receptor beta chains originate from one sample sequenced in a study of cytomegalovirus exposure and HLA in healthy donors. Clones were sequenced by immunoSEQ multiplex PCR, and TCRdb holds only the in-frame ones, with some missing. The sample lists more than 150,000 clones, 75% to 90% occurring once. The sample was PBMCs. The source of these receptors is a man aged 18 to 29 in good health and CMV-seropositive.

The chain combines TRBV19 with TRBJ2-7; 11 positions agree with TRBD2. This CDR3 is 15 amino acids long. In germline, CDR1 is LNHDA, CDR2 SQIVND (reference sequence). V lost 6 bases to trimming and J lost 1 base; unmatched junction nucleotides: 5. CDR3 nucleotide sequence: TGTGCCAGTAGGGGTACTAGCGGGAGTTCCTACGAGCAGTACTTC. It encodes CASRGTSGSSYEQYF.

The CDR3 nucleotides read TGTGCCACCAGCTCCTCTTTCGGCCGGGCAACTAATGAAAAACTGTTTTTT. It yields the protein CATSSSFGRATNEKLFF. This chain connects TRBV15 to TRBJ1-4, with no clear D. This CDR3 region has 17 residues. V was cut by 5 bases and J by 0 bases, with 16 bases left in between. CDR1 is LNHNV, CDR2 YYDKDF, per germline (reference sequence).

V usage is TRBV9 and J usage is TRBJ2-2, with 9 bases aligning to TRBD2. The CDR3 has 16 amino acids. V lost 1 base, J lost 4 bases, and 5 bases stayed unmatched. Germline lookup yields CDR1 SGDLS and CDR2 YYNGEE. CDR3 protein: CASSVQRLAVTGELFF. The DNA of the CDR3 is TGTGCCAGCAGCGTACAGAGACTAGCGGTCACCGGGGAGCTGTTTTTT.

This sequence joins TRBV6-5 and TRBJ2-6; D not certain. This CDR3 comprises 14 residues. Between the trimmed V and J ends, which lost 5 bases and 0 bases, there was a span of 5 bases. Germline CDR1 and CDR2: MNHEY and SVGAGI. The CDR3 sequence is CASSQVSGANVLTF. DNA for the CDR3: TGTGCCAGCAGTCAGGTCTCTGGGGCCAACGTCCTGACTTTC.

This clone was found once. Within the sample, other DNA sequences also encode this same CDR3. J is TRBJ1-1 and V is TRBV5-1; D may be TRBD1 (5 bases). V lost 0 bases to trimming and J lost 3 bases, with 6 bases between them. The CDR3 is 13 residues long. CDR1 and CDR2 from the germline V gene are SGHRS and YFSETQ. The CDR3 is CASSLAGDTEAFF. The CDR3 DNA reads TGCGCCAGCAGCTTGGCGGGGGACACTGAAGCTTTCTTT.

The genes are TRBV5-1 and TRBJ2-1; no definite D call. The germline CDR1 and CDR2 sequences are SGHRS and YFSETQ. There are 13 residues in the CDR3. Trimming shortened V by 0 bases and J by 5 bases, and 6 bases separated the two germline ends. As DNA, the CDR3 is TGCGCCAGCAGCTTGGCCCAGAACAATGAGCAGTTCTTC. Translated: CASSLAQNNEQFF. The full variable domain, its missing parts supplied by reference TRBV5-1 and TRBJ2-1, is KAGVTQTPRYLIKTRGQQVTLSCSPISGHRSVSWYQQTPGQGLQFLFEYFSETQRNKGNFPGRFSGRQFSNSRSEMNVSTLELGDSALYLCASSLAQNNEQFFGPGTRLTVL.

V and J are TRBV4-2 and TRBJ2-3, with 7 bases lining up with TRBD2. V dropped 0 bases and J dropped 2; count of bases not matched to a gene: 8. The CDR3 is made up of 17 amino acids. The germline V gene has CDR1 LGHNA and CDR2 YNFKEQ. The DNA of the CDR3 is TGTGCCAGCAGCCAAGATGGAGCGGGACTCAACACAGATACGCAGTATTTT. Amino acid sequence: CASSQDGAGLNTDTQYF.

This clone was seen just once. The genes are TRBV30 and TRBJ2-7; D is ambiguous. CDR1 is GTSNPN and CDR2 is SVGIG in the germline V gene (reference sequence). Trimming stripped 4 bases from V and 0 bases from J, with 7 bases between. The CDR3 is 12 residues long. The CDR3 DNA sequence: TGTGCCTGGACACTTCCCTCCTACGAGCAGTACTTC. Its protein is CAWTLPSYEQYF.

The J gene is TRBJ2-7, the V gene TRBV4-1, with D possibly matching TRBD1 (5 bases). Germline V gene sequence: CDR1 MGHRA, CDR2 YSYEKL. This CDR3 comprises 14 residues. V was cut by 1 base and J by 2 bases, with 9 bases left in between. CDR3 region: CASSQVTGTYEQYF. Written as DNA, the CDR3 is TGCGCCAGCAGCCAAGTAACAGGAACCTACGAGCAGTACTTC.

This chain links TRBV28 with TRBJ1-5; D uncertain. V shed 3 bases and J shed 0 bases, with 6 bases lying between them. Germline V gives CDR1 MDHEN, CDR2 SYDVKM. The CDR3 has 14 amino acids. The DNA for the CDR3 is TGTGCCAGCAGTTTGGGCTTTAGCAATCAGCCCCAGCATTTT. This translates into CASSLGFSNQPQHF.

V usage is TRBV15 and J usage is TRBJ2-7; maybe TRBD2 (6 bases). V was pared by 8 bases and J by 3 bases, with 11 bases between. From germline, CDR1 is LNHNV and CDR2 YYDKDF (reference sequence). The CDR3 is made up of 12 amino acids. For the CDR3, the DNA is TGTGCCACCGGTAACGGGGGCTACGAGCAGTACTTC. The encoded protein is CATGNGGYEQYF.

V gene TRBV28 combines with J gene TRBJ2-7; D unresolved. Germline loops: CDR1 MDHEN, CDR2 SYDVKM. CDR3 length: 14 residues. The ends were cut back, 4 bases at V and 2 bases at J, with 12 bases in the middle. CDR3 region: CASSSPGVAYEQYF. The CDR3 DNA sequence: TGTGCCAGCAGTTCCCCGGGTGTGGCCTACGAGCAGTACTTC. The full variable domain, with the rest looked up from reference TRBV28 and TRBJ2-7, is DVKVTQSSRYLVKRTGEKVFLECVQDMDHENMFWYRQDPGLGLRLIYFSYDVKMKEKGDIPEGYSVSREKKERFSLILESASTNQTSMYLCASSSPGVAYEQYFGPGTRLTVT.